Listed below are T cell receptor beta chains from one sample, sequenced in a study of blood T cells in healthy people across ages. TCRdb processed the 5' RACE reads anew with MiXCR; each CDR3 protein has one entry. Of about 670,000 distinct CDR3 sequences listed, under 65% are singletons. The sample taken for sequencing was blood. The source is a woman older than 75 in good health. The CDR3 runs from the conserved cysteine through the conserved F or W. A D gene is named only where the DNA matches it firmly. A clone size is listed for some rows: how often the clone was seen (once, few, many), or a class if it is expanded.

cdr3_aa	cdr3_nt	d_call	v_call	j_call	clone_size
CASSLYAGTSYNEQFF	TGCGCCAGCAGCTTGTATGCGGGAACTTCCTACAATGAGCAGTTCTTC	NA	TRBV5-1	TRBJ2-1	NA
CASSQISYREQYF	TGCGCCAGCAGCCAGATTTCTTATCGCGAGCAGTACTTC	NA	TRBV4-1	TRBJ2-7	many
CASSVRQGGDYGYTF	TGTGCCAGCAGTGTCCGACAGGGGGGGGACTATGGCTACACCTTC	TRBD1	TRBV27	TRBJ1-2	many
CSARGGLAGEYNEQFF	TGCAGTGCTAGAGGAGGACTAGCGGGCGAGTACAATGAGCAGTTCTTC	TRBD2	TRBV20-1	TRBJ2-1	NA
CASSKGGSYNEQFF	TGCGCCAGCTCAAAAGGGGGCTCCTACAATGAGCAGTTCTTC	NA	TRBV5-1	TRBJ2-1	NA
CSVEGPAGVKETQYF	TGCAGCGTTGAAGGCCCGGCGGGAGTAAAAGAGACCCAGTACTTC	TRBD2	TRBV29-1	TRBJ2-5	many
CSAPTGNSPGNTIYF	TGCAGTGCCCCGACAGGGAATTCACCTGGAAACACCATATATTTT	TRBD1	TRBV20-1	TRBJ1-3	NA
CASSMNTEAFF	TGTGCCAGTTCGATGAACACTGAAGCTTTCTTT	NA	TRBV6-5	TRBJ1-1	NA
CASSVNTYNSPLHF	TGTGCCAGCAGCGTGAACACTTATAATTCACCCCTCCACTTT	NA	TRBV9	TRBJ1-6	many
CASSNRAGWGTEAFF	TGTGCCAGCAGTAACAGGGCTGGGTGGGGCACTGAAGCTTTCTTT	NA	TRBV27	TRBJ1-1	few
CASSMSGEQFF	TGTGCCAGCTCAATGTCCGGTGAGCAGTTCTTC	NA	TRBV18	TRBJ2-1	NA
CSTPGQGANIQYF	TGCAGTACTCCGGGACAGGGAGCAAACATTCAGTACTTC	TRBD1	TRBV20-1	TRBJ2-4	NA
CASSKSGELAYNNSPLHF	TGTGCCAGCAGTAAGAGTGGGGAACTCGCCTACAATAATTCACCCCTCCACTTT	NA	TRBV25-1	TRBJ1-6	NA
CASGLALDRGYQPQHF	TGTGCCAGCGGCTTAGCGCTGGACAGAGGTTACCAGCCCCAGCATTTT	NA	TRBV7-9	TRBJ1-5	NA
CASSVEARGVYGYTF	TGTGCCAGCAGCGTAGAGGCCAGGGGGGTCTATGGCTACACCTTC	TRBD1	TRBV9	TRBJ1-2	NA
CASSLGSGLAGEETQYF	TGTGCCAGCAGCTTAGGGTCCGGACTAGCGGGGGAAGAGACCCAGTACTTC	TRBD2	TRBV7-2	TRBJ2-5	NA
CASSPAGGGTEAFF	TGTGCCAGCAGTCCGGCCGGGGGTGGTACTGAAGCTTTCTTT	NA	TRBV12-3/TRBV12-4	TRBJ1-1	many
CSVAHRDTQYF	TGCAGCGTTGCGCATCGGGATACGCAGTATTTT	NA	TRBV29-1	TRBJ2-3	many
CASSQDFRQGKTQYF	TGTGCCAGCAGCCAAGATTTCAGGCAGGGAAAGACCCAGTACTTC	NA	TRBV3-1	TRBJ2-5	few
CASSLDFTGETQYF	TGCGCCAGCAGCTTGGATTTTACCGGAGAGACCCAGTACTTC	NA	TRBV5-1	TRBJ2-5	many
CASSDPNPSDAQFF	TGTGCCAGCAGTGACCCGAATCCCTCCGATGCGCAGTTCTTC	NA	TRBV2	TRBJ2-1	NA
CASRDRESWQFF	TGTGCCAGCAGGGACAGGGAAAGTTGGCAGTTCTTC	TRBD1	TRBV6-6	TRBJ2-1	many
CSARDLRTISPQHF	TGCAGTGCTAGAGATCTAAGGACAATCAGCCCCCAGCATTTT	NA	TRBV20-1	TRBJ1-5	NA